The 29 T cell receptor beta chains in this list originate from one sample, sequenced in a study of OX40 agonist ivuxolimab in advanced cancers. Repertoires were generated with immunoSEQ multiplex PCR, while TCRdb's copy carries only in-frame clones and drops some. In the table there are about 46,000 clones, roughly four fifths of which are singletons. This material consisted of CD4+ or CD8+ T cells sorted from blood, taken in a trial of the OX40 agonist ivuxolimab. These receptors all come from an adult with an advanced solid tumor such as melanoma, head and neck, liver or kidney cancer.

This rearrangement joins TRBV7-6 to TRBJ2-7, with D possibly TRBD2 on 5 matching bases. The CDR3 is 16 residues long. V lost 0 bases to trimming and J lost 2 bases, with 14 bases between them. Germline assignment: CDR1 SGHVS and CDR2 FNYEAQ. The CDR3 region has the DNA TGTGCCAGCAGCTTAGCGTCGGCCGGGAACCCCTACGAGCAGTACTTC. Amino acids: CASSLASAGNPYEQYF. Variable domain in full (rest from reference TRBV7-6 and TRBJ2-7): GAGVSQSPRYKVTKRGQDVALRCDPISGHVSLYWYRQALGQGPEFLTYFNYEAQQDKSGLPNDRFSAERPEGSISTLTIQRTEQRDSAMYRCASSLASAGNPYEQYFGPGTRLTVT.

This clone was seen more than once but under ten times. V and J are TRBV9 and TRBJ2-3, with a tentative D call TRBD2 (6 bases). The V and J ends lost 2 bases and 0 bases respectively, with 10 bases between them. The CDR3 spans 15 residues. The germline CDR1 and CDR2 sequences are SGDLS and YYNGEE. As DNA, the CDR3 is TGTGCCAGCAGCGTGTGGGGGACTAGCACAGATACGCAGTATTTT. Translating it yields CASSVWGTSTDTQYF. Drawing the rest from reference TRBV9 and TRBJ2-3, the complete variable domain is DSGVTQTPKHLITATGQRVTLRCSPRSGDLSVYWYQQSLDQGLQFLIQYYNGEERAKGNILERFSAQQFPDLHSELNLSSLELGDSALYFCASSVWGTSTDTQYFGPGTRLTVL.

The CDR3 coding sequence is TGTGCCAGCAGCTCTTTGTTGTGGGATCTGCGCCGCTCCTACGAGCAGTACTTC. It specifies CASSSLLWDLRRSYEQYF. The chain links TRBV7-9 to TRBJ2-7; D gene unclear. This CDR3 spans 18 amino acids. CDR1 and CDR2 (germline): SEHNR, FQNEAQ (reference sequence). The V and J ends lost 4 bases and 0 bases respectively, with 22 bases between them.

This clone was seen a single time. J is TRBJ2-7 and V is TRBV6-6, with D hard to call. Trimming stripped 9 bases from V and 3 bases from J, with 12 bases between. CDR3 size: 12 residues. The germline gives CDR1 MNHNY, CDR2 SVGAGI (reference sequence). The CDR3 here is CASSGSVYEQYF. The CDR3 DNA reads TGTGCCAGTTCAGGCAGCGTCTACGAGCAGTACTTC.

This chain connects TRBV5-5 to TRBJ2-7; D is ambiguous. V lost 0 bases and J lost 2, with 12 bases in between. CDR1 and CDR2 (germline): SGHKS, YYEKEE (reference sequence). This CDR3 comprises 15 residues. In nucleotides, the CDR3 is TGTGCCAGCAGCTTGGCCGTGCGCCAGACCTACGAGCAGTACTTC. Encoded protein: CASSLAVRQTYEQYF.

The chain links TRBV7-2 to TRBJ2-7; possible D gene TRBD2, 7 bases. Germline V gene data show CDR1 as SGHTA and CDR2 as FQGNSA. This CDR3 comprises 15 residues. V gave up 1 base and J gave up 4 bases, with 14 bases separating them. CDR3 sequence (DNA): TGTGCCAGCAGCTTAGGTGACGGGGGGCTATACGAGCAGTACTTC. Amino acids: CASSLGDGGLYEQYF.

This chain joins TRBV6-6 and TRBJ2-7, with 7 bases aligning to TRBD1. The V and J ends lost 7 bases and 4 bases, in that order; junction bases with no gene match: 10. Germline values: CDR1 MNHNY, CDR2 SVGAGI (reference sequence). CDR3 length: 14 residues. CDR3 sequence reads: CASNSRGGTYEQYF. The DNA for the CDR3 is TGTGCCAGCAACTCACGAGGGGGCACGTACGAGCAGTACTTC.

This clone has just a few counts. The rearrangement uses TRBV7-9 and TRBJ1-1; 7 nucleotides agree with TRBD1. CDR1 and CDR2 from the germline V gene are SEHNR and FQNEAQ (reference sequence). The CDR3 covers 15 residues. The ends lost 4 bases at V and 1 base at J; junction bases unmatched: 6. In nucleotides, the CDR3 is TGTGCCAGCAGCTCCCAAGGGGACAGGAACACTGAAGCTTTCTTT. Its translation is CASSSQGDRNTEAFF.

The count of this clone is one. The chain is built from TRBV27 and TRBJ1-6, with 9 bases that match TRBD1. The CDR3 spans 15 residues. V shed 5 bases and J 10 bases; nucleotides not matched to a gene: 9. From germline, CDR1 is MNHEY and CDR2 SMNVEV (reference sequence). CDR3 nucleotide sequence: TGTGCCAGCAGTCTCGGGACAGGGATTGGGTCACCCCTCCACTTT. It yields the protein CASSLGTGIGSPLHF.

This chain links TRBV6-5 with TRBJ1-2; 8 bases line up with TRBD1. V gave up 2 bases and J gave up 2 bases; unmatched junction bases: 4. This CDR3 region has 15 residues. Per germline, CDR1 MNHEY and CDR2 SVGAGI. CDR3 nucleotide sequence: TGTGCCAGCAGTTACACAGGGACAGGCAACTATGGCTACACCTTC. Its translation: CASSYTGTGNYGYTF.

This clone was observed once. The gene calls are TRBV6-4 and TRBJ2-3; 8 nucleotides align to TRBD2. Trimming took 4 bases from V and 2 from J; bases not matched to a gene: 11. The CDR3 loop spans 17 amino acids. Germline loops: CDR1 MRHNA, CDR2 SNTAGT. As DNA, the CDR3 is TGTGCCAGCAGTGGCCAGCGGGGGCCGTTCCCCACAGATACGCAGTATTTT. Its translation is CASSGQRGPFPTDTQYF.

This rearrangement joins TRBV5-8 to TRBJ1-1; 7 nucleotides match TRBD1. The germline V gene encodes CDR1 SGHTS and CDR2 YDEGEE. Trimming cost V 5 bases and J 0 bases; bases outside gene matches: 7. The CDR3 loop spans 15 amino acids. In DNA form, the CDR3 reads TGTGCCAGCAGTTTGATGGACAGGATGAACACTGAAGCTTTCTTT. Translating it yields CASSLMDRMNTEAFF.

The chain has TRBV18 and TRBJ2-2; D gene unclear. Germline V lookup: CDR1 KGHSH, CDR2 LQKENI. The CDR3 runs 14 residues. Between the trimmed V and J ends, which lost 3 bases and 0 bases, there was a span of 5 bases. The CDR3 region has the DNA TGTGCCAGCTCACCGATTTCGAACACCGGGGAGCTGTTTTTT. This sequence encodes CASSPISNTGELFF.

V usage is TRBV6-5 and J usage is TRBJ1-2, with D maybe TRBD1 (5 bases). The CDR3 is 15 residues long. Between the trimmed V and J ends, which lost 2 bases and 5 bases, there was a span of 15 bases. Germline loops: CDR1 MNHEY, CDR2 SVGAGI. CDR3 region: CASSYDGTPLYGYTF. In DNA, the CDR3 is TGTGCCAGCAGTTACGACGGGACCCCCCTATATGGCTACACCTTC.

The rearrangement joins TRBV6-6 to TRBJ2-2, with a tentative D call TRBD2 (5 bases). CDR1 and CDR2 (germline): MNHNY, SVGAGI (reference sequence). CDR3 length equals 14 residues. Trimming took off 2 bases at V and 4 bases at J, with 8 bases between the two ends. This CDR3 reads CASSYEGRTGELFF. CDR3 sequence (DNA): TGTGCCAGCAGTTACGAGGGCCGCACCGGGGAGCTGTTTTTT.

The chain employs TRBV5-6 and TRBJ1-6; a possible D gene is TRBD1 (6 bases). CDR1 and CDR2 from the germline V gene are SGHDT and YYEEEE. There are 15 residues in the CDR3. Trimming took off 1 base at V and 10 bases at J, with 15 bases between the two ends. The CDR3 DNA sequence: TGTGCCAGCAGCTTGCCACAGGGAGTAGGCTCACCCCTCCACTTT. Amino acid sequence: CASSLPQGVGSPLHF.

The V gene is TRBV6-6, the J gene TRBJ1-2; 8 nucleotides align to TRBD1. The CDR3 runs 14 residues. Germline assignment: CDR1 MNHNY and CDR2 SVGAGI (reference sequence). V lost 2 bases, J lost 6 bases, and 5 bases stayed unmatched. This CDR3 reads CASSYLSTGDGYTF. The CDR3 region has the DNA TGTGCCAGCAGTTACCTATCGACAGGGGATGGCTACACCTTC.

This chain joins TRBV18 and TRBJ2-3; D uncertain. The germline gives CDR1 KGHSH, CDR2 LQKENI. V dropped 3 bases and J dropped 6 bases, with 4 bases sitting between them. CDR3 length equals 11 residues. The CDR3 DNA sequence: TGTGCCAGCTCACCCGTGGATACGCAGTATTTT. This gives the protein CASSPVDTQYF.

By sample fraction, this clone is medium-sized. V usage is TRBV6-5 and J usage is TRBJ1-5, with D perhaps TRBD1 (5 bases). The CDR3 runs to 14 residues. V lost 5 bases and J 2 bases, leaving 10 bases between the germline ends. Germline CDR1 reads MNHEY; CDR2 reads SVGAGI. The CDR3 DNA follows: TGTGCCAGCAGTCCCGGAGGGGGCAATCAGCCCCAGCATTTT. It codes for CASSPGGGNQPQHF.

This rearrangement joins TRBV5-4 to TRBJ2-2; the match to TRBD1 covers 9 bases. Germline assignment: CDR1 SGHNT and CDR2 YYREEE (reference sequence). This CDR3 is built from 16 residues. V shed 0 bases, J shed 5 bases, and the junction held 5 bases outside the gene matches. This chain's CDR3 is CASSLVAGQGTGELFF. As DNA, the CDR3 is TGTGCCAGCAGCTTGGTGGCGGGACAGGGAACCGGGGAGCTGTTTTTT.

This clone was detected a few times. The V call is TRBV7-9, the J call TRBJ1-2, with TRBD1 identical over 9 bases. After removal of 5 bases from V and 4 bases from J, the junction contained 8 bases not matched to a gene. The CDR3 contains 15 residues. Germline CDR1 SEHNR, CDR2 FQNEAQ (reference sequence). The CDR3 coding sequence is TGTGCCAGCAGCCAAACAGGGGGCCCGATCTATGGCTACACCTTC. It is translated as CASSQTGGPIYGYTF.

This sequence joins TRBV29-1 and TRBJ2-3; 9 bases fit TRBD2. The trim removed 6 bases at V and 2 bases at J, leaving 6 bases unmatched. CDR1 is SQVTM and CDR2 is ANQGSEA in the germline V gene. The CDR3 is made up of 14 amino acids. The CDR3 nucleotides read TGCAGCGTCGCCGGGACTAGCAACACAGATACGCAGTATTTT. Residues: CSVAGTSNTDTQYF.

V and J are TRBV5-1 and TRBJ1-3; D uncertain. Trimming shortened V by 0 bases and J by 1 base, and 14 bases separated the two germline ends. Germline CDR1 SGHRS, CDR2 YFSETQ. This CDR3 has 17 amino acids. The CDR3 loop reads CASSLADQSSSGNTIYF. The CDR3 DNA reads TGCGCCAGCAGCTTGGCCGATCAGTCGTCTTCTGGAAACACCATATATTTT.

V is TRBV2 and J is TRBJ1-2; D remains unclear. This CDR3 is built from 13 residues. The germline V and J ends were trimmed by 6 bases and 5 bases, with 13 bases remaining between them. The germline CDR1 and CDR2 sequences are SNHLY and FYNNEI. Here the CDR3 DNA reads TGTGCCAGCAGCGAGCAGGCAGATTATGGCTACACCTTC. Protein: CASSEQADYGYTF.

The CDR3 protein is CASSYRRQGRGYTF. CDR3 nucleotides: TGTGCCAGCAGTTACCGGAGACAGGGACGTGGCTACACCTTC. The chain combines TRBV6-5 with TRBJ1-2; 7 nucleotides agree with TRBD1. The ends lost 2 bases at V and 7 bases at J; junction bases unmatched: 7. Germline lookup yields CDR1 MNHEY and CDR2 SVGAGI. The CDR3 length is 14 residues.

This sequence joins TRBV14 and TRBJ1-1, with 7 bases matching TRBD1. This CDR3 comprises 14 residues. Unmatched junction bases numbered 12, after V lost 4 bases and J lost 10 bases. CDR1 and CDR2 (germline): SGHDN, FVKESK. CDR3: CASSPGQLVGSAFF. The CDR3 DNA sequence: TGTGCCAGCAGCCCGGGACAGCTAGTCGGCTCAGCTTTCTTT.

The chain carries TRBV19 and TRBJ2-3, with D perhaps matching TRBD1 (5 bases). V was clipped by 4 bases and J by 0 bases, with 14 bases between them. From germline, CDR1 is LNHDA and CDR2 SQIVND (reference sequence). There are 16 residues in the CDR3. As DNA, the CDR3 is TGTGCCAGTAGTAATGGGGCCTTTACTAGCACAGATACGCAGTATTTT. Translation: CASSNGAFTSTDTQYF.

V gene TRBV5-1 combines with J gene TRBJ1-5; D is perhaps TRBD1 (5 bases). Germline loops: CDR1 SGHRS, CDR2 YFSETQ. Trimming took 2 bases from V and 4 from J, leaving 10 bases between them. This CDR3 contains 14 residues. CDR3 residues: CASSFGTENQPQHF. In nucleotides, the CDR3 is TGCGCCAGCAGCTTCGGGACCGAGAATCAGCCCCAGCATTTT.

This clone ranks as medium-sized. The V gene is TRBV27, the J gene TRBJ2-7; 7 bases align to TRBD1. The CDR3 loop spans 15 amino acids. V dropped 7 bases and J dropped 6; count of bases not matched to a gene: 15. Germline CDR1 MNHEY, CDR2 SMNVEV (reference sequence). This chain's CDR3 is CASKGYVTGNGEQYF. In DNA form, the CDR3 reads TGTGCCAGCAAGGGGTACGTGACAGGGAACGGCGAGCAGTACTTC.